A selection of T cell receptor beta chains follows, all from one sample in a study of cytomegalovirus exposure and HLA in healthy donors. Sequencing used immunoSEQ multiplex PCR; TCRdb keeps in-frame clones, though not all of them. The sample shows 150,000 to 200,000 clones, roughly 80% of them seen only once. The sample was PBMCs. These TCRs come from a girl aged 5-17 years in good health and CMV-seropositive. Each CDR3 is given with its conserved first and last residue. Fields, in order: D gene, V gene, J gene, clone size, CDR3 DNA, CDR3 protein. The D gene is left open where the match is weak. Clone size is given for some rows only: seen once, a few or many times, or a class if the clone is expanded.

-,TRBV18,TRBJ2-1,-,TGTGCCAGCTCACCAACCGCCCAGGGGGGCGCCTACAATGAGCAGTTCTTC,CASSPTAQGGAYNEQFF
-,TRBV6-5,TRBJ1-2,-,TGTGCCAGCAGTTACTTCGTGAGGGTGAGATACTATGGCTACACCTTC,CASSYFVRVRYYGYTF
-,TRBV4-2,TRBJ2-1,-,TGTGCCAGCAGCCAAGACAGGGCTGGGGGCTTTAGGGATGAGCAGTTCTTC,CASSQDRAGGFRDEQFF
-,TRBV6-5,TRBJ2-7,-,TGTGCCAGCAGCCTAGCGCCAACCTACGAGCAGTACTTC,CASSLAPTYEQYF
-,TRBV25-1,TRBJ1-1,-,TGTGCCAGCAGTGCGCGGGACACTGAAGCTTTCTTT,CASSARDTEAFF
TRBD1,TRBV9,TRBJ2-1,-,TGTGCCAGCAGCGGCTCCAGGGGGTACAATGAGCAGTTCTTC,CASSGSRGYNEQFF
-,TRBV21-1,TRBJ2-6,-,TGTGCCAGCAGCAAGGTTCCAGGGGGCGCCTCTGGGGCCAACGTCCTGACTTTC,CASSKVPGGASGANVLTF
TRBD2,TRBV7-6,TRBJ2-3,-,TGTGCCAGCAGCTCAACTAGCGGGTACACAGATACGCAGTATTTT,CASSSTSGYTDTQYF
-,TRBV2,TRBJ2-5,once,TGTGCCAGCAGTGACGTATTAGAGACCCAGTACTTC,CASSDVLETQYF
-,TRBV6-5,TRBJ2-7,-,TGTGCCAGCAGTTACTCTGGGCGAGAGCAGTACTTC,CASSYSGREQYF
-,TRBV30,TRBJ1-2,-,TGTGCCTGGACCCCCGACAGGCGCTTTTCAGGCTACACCTTC,CAWTPDRRFSGYTF
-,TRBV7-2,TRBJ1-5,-,TGTGCCAGCAGCTTATGGTTTGGGAGTCAGCCCCAGCATTTT,CASSLWFGSQPQHF
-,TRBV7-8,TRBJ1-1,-,TGTGCCAGCAGCTCACAGGGTTACACTGAAGCTTTCTTT,CASSSQGYTEAFF
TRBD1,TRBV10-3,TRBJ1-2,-,TGTGCCATCAGCCGACAGGGGCGGAGGGGCTACACCTTC,CAISRQGRRGYTF
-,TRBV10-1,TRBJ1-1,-,TGCGCCAGCAGTGAGTCGCGGGGGGCTAGAGCTTTCTTT,CASSESRGARAFF
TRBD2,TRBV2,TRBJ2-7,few,TGTGCCAGCCAAGTACCTAGCGGGAAAAAGTACTTC,CASQVPSGKKYF
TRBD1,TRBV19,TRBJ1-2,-,TGTGCCACCCTGGACAGGGAGGGCTATGGCTACACCTTC,CATLDREGYGYTF
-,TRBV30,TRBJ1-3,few,TGTGCCTGGAGTGGGGGGGGTCCTGGAAACACCATATATTTT,CAWSGGGPGNTIYF
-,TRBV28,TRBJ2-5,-,TGTGCCAGCAGTTTACTTTCCGGTCGAGAGACCCAGTACTTC,CASSLLSGRETQYF
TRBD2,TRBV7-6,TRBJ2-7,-,TGTGCCAGCAGTTCGCATCCCGGGACTAGCGGGGGGAACTACGAGCAGTACTTC,CASSSHPGTSGGNYEQYF
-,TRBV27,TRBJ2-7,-,TGTGCCAGCAGTCCTACGACCGCCGGGGGGCGAGAAGAGCAGTACTTC,CASSPTTAGGREEQYF
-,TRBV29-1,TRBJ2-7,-,TGCAGCGTTGAAGATCTCGTCTTGGGGGGCAGGGGGGAGCAGTACTTC,CSVEDLVLGGRGEQYF
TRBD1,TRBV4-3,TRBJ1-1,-,TGCGCCAGCAGCCAAGTTGTGGGGACAGGGTATAGCACTGAAGCTTTCTTT,CASSQVVGTGYSTEAFF
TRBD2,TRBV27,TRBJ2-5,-,TGTGCCAGCAGTAGAACCGGGACTAGCGGGGGGGTGTGGATCCAGTACTTC,CASSRTGTSGGVWIQYF
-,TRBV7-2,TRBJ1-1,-,TGTGCCAGCAGACGACAGCCGAACACTGAAGCTTTCTTT,CASRRQPNTEAFF
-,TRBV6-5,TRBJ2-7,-,TGTGCCAGCAGTTCTCCTTACGAGCAGTACTTC,CASSSPYEQYF
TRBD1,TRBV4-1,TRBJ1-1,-,TGCGCCAGCAGCCCACAGGGGGTAGGGGACTCGACTGAAGCTTTCTTT,CASSPQGVGDSTEAFF
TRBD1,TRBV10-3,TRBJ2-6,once,TGTGCCATCAGTGTTTTCCCGGGACAGGGGCGACCTGGGGCCAACGTCCTGACTTTC,CAISVFPGQGRPGANVLTF
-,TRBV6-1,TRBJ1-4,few,TGTGCCAGCGACAGTGCAACTAATGAAAAACTGTTTTTT,CASDSATNEKLFF
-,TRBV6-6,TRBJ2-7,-,TGTGCCAGCACCCCTCTCCCGGCGGAGAGCTCCTACGAGCAGTACTTC,CASTPLPAESSYEQYF
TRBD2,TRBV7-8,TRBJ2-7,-,TGTGCCGCGGGGAGGGACCTCTACGAGCAGTACTTC,CAAGRDLYEQYF
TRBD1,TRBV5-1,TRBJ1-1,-,TGCGCCAGCCACTTTGGACCGGGACAGGGCACTGAAGCTTTCTTT,CASHFGPGQGTEAFF
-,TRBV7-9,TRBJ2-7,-,TGTGCCAGCAGCTTAGAGGGGGAGGGTCCGGGAGAGCAGTACTTC,CASSLEGEGPGEQYF
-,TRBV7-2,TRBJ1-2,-,TGTGCCAGCAGCTTGGGGGACATCGGGTATGGCTACACCTTC,CASSLGDIGYGYTF
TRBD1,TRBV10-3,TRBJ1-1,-,TGTGCCATCAGATCCGGGACAGGGGGACCTGAAGCTTTCTTT,CAIRSGTGGPEAFF
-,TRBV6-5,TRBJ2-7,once,TGTGCCAGCTACAGGGCGGGCGAGCAGTACTTC,CASYRAGEQYF
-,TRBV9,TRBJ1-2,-,TGTGCCAGCAGCAGCGTAGTAGAGAACTATGGCTACACCTTC,CASSSVVENYGYTF
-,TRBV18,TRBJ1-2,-,TGTGCCAGCTCACCCACAATCAGGGACTATGGCTACACCTTC,CASSPTIRDYGYTF
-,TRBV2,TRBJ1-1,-,TGTGCCAGCAGTGAAGGAGCAAACGGGGACACTGAAGCTTTCTTT,CASSEGANGDTEAFF
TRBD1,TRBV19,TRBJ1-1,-,TGTGCCAGTAGTGCCTCGGACAGGGACACTGAAGCTTTCTTT,CASSASDRDTEAFF
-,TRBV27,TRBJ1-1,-,TGTGCCAGCACGGGGGGCCTGGGCACTGAAGCTTTCTTT,CASTGGLGTEAFF
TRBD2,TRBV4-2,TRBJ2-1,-,TGTGCCAGCAGCCAAGAAGGACTAGAGTATAATGAGCAGTTCTTC,CASSQEGLEYNEQFF
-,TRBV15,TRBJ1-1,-,TGTGCCACCAGCAGAGGGGGGAGGGGGGGCCTGAACACTGAAGCTTTCTTT,CATSRGGRGGLNTEAFF
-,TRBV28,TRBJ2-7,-,TGTGCCAGCAGGATATCGCGGGGCTCCTACGAGCAGTACTTC,CASRISRGSYEQYF
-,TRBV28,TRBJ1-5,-,TGTGCCAGCAGACCCCGTGGGGGGGATCAGCCCCAGCATTTT,CASRPRGGDQPQHF
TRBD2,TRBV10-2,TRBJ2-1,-,TGCGCCAGCTCCCTAACTAGCGGGAAGAATGAGCAGTTCTTC,CASSLTSGKNEQFF
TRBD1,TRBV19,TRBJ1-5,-,TGTGCCAGTAGTATGGGACAGGGGGCTATTAGCAATCAGCCCCAGCATTTT,CASSMGQGAISNQPQHF
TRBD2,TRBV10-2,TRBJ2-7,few,TGCGCCAGCAGAGCTGGACTAGACGAGCAGTACTTC,CASRAGLDEQYF
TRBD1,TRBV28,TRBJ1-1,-,TGTGCCAGCAGTGCCTTGACAGGGTTCACTGAAGCTTTCTTT,CASSALTGFTEAFF
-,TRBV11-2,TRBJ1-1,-,TGTGCCAGCAGCTTAGGGGCGGACAGAGATAACACTGAAGCTTTCTTT,CASSLGADRDNTEAFF
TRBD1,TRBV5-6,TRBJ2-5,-,TGTGCCAGCAGCTTGGGACAGGGAGTTTTAGAGACCCAGTACTTC,CASSLGQGVLETQYF
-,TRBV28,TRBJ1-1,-,TGTGCCAGCAGCCCCCCATTGAGGCCTTACAACACTGAAGCTTTCTTT,CASSPPLRPYNTEAFF
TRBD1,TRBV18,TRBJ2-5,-,TGTGCCAGCTCACCCGGAAGGCCGGGACAGGGCTCAGAGACCCAGTACTTC,CASSPGRPGQGSETQYF
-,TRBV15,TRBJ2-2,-,TGTGCCACCAGCAGAGTTCGCAGGGGGAGGTCCGGGGAGCTGTTTTTT,CATSRVRRGRSGELFF